The rows below give T cell receptor beta chains drawn from one sample of a study of OX40 agonist ivuxolimab in advanced cancers. TCRdb keeps only in-frame clones here, not all; method: immunoSEQ multiplex PCR. The data contain approximately 70,000 clones, 80% to 95% of them singletons. The sample consisted of CD4+ or CD8+ T cells sorted from blood, taken in a trial of the OX40 agonist ivuxolimab. All receptors derive from an adult with an advanced solid tumor such as melanoma, head and neck, liver or kidney cancer. The CDR3 runs from the conserved cysteine through the conserved F or W. The D gene is left open where the match is weak.

D,V,J,CDR3
.,TRBV4-3,TRBJ2-7,CASSQDSGTLYEQYF
.,TRBV28,TRBJ1-5,CASGRLNQPQHF
TRBD1,TRBV28,TRBJ1-4,CASDRGHSNEKLFF
.,TRBV2,TRBJ2-5,CASRSGSSYTETQYF
.,TRBV11-3,TRBJ2-1,CASSLRSSPYNEQFF
.,TRBV7-9,TRBJ2-1,CASSPGDYNEQFF
.,TRBV6-1,TRBJ1-1,CASSEHGTLNTEAFF
.,TRBV28,TRBJ2-1,CASSFTGEQFF
.,TRBV7-8,TRBJ2-1,CASSLRGNEQFF
TRBD1,TRBV9,TRBJ2-2,CASSSGQATANTGELFF
.,TRBV5-6,TRBJ2-1,CASSLGLLSVGNEQFF
TRBD1,TRBV7-9,TRBJ1-2,CASSKTGGVNYGYTF
.,TRBV7-2,TRBJ2-1,CASSLAEGQTEQFF
.,TRBV27,TRBJ2-6,CASSFSGANVLTF
TRBD1,TRBV5-4,TRBJ2-5,CASSFAGTGGGETQYF
TRBD1,TRBV7-9,TRBJ1-1,CASSLEGLQGANTEAFF
.,TRBV27,TRBJ2-3,CASSFWGSSTDTQYF